The present TCR beta chain was sequenced within a study of CD8 T cells in ankylosing spondylitis. Germline V gene data show CDR1 as DFQATT and CDR2 as SNEGSKA (reference sequence). This CDR3 region has 14 residues. Trimming took off 1 base at V and 5 bases at J, with 12 bases between the two ends. Using its own MiXCR run on the 5' RACE reads, TCRdb lists one record per CDR3 protein. The sample lists under 150,000 distinct CDR3 sequences; over 7% were seen once. This clonotype occurred a few times. Sequenced: blood, either unsorted or a sorted T cell fraction (not recorded which). The TCR originated in a male donor with ankylosing spondylitis or in good health (not recorded which). The chain links TRBV20-1 to TRBJ2-1, with a weak D call TRBD2 (6 bases). CDR3 residues: CSARGDSWDNEQFF. The DNA for the CDR3 is TGCAGTGCTAGAGGGGACTCCTGGGACAATGAGCAGTTCTTC.